The source of this T cell receptor beta chain is a study of shared clonotypes between healthy human individuals. Deletions cut 2 bases from V and 2 bases from J, with 3 bases between. The germline V gene has CDR1 MDHEN and CDR2 SYDVKM. There are 12 residues in the CDR3. A note on this clone: The identical CDR3 is also encoded by other nucleotide sequences in the sample.

Profiled with immunoSEQ multiplex PCR; TCRdb holds only in-frame clones, not every one. The sample includes around 2.5 million clones, over 85% of them seen just once. This TCR derives from a man in his late teens or twenties in good health. Some clones in this sample may be carry-over from other donors' samples. J is TRBJ1-1 and V is TRBV28; D uncertain. Material for sequencing was naive CD4+ T cells from PBMCs. As to subset: CD45RA+ positively selected. CDR3 sequence: CASSLANTEAFF. CDR3 DNA sequence: TGTGCCAGCAGTTTAGCTAACACTGAAGCTTTCTTT.